The clone carrying this TCR beta chain turned up a few times. Its specificity is unknown. Germline CDR1 and CDR2: SEHNR and FQNEAQ (reference sequence). Trimming took 4 bases from V and 2 from J, leaving 12 bases between them. CDR3 length: 15 residues. A second PCR of 7 to 11 cycles used a sample-barcoded 5' primer and a J-beta primer mix. Each cDNA molecule, via a template-switch adaptor with 12 random nucleotides, was tagged. TCRdb processed the 5' RACE reads anew with MiXCR; each CDR3 protein has one entry. The sample has 1,500,000 or so distinct CDR3 sequences, approximately 43% seen once; the top ten hold under 5%. The data originate from a study of blood T cells in healthy people across ages. Points from the study as a whole: Those diversity estimates obtained from one million T cells were thought to be underestimates.

The clonotype was recovered from a woman under 30 in good health. This chain connects TRBV7-9 to TRBJ2-1; D may be TRBD1 or TRBD2 (5 bases each). Source material: blood. The CDR3 protein is CASSSRGQAYNEQFF. CDR3 DNA sequence: TGTGCCAGCAGCTCCCGGGGCCAGGCCTACAATGAGCAGTTCTTC.